The 25 T cell receptor beta chains reported below all come from one sample, sequenced in a study of T cell repertoires in ileal Crohn's disease. TCRdb's copy holds only in-frame clones and misses some; the assay was immunoSEQ multiplex PCR. Of over 6,500 clones in the sample, 84% were seen once. Sequencing was performed on ileal tissue. The origin of the receptors is an adult with Crohn's disease.

Here the CDR3 reads CASSQDGSGRAYEQYF. The CDR3 DNA follows: TGCGCCAGCAGCCAAGATGGTAGCGGGAGGGCCTACGAGCAGTACTTC. V and J are TRBV4-1 and TRBJ2-7; TRBD2 aligns across 11 bases. Trimming took 0 bases from V and 2 from J; bases not matched to a gene: 3. CDR3 length equals 16 residues. Germline V CDR1 and CDR2: MGHRA, YSYEKL.

The gene calls are TRBV6-5 and TRBJ2-1, with 8 nucleotides matching TRBD2. The CDR3 runs to 14 residues. The V gene end was trimmed by 5 bases and the J gene end by 7 bases; junction bases not matched to a gene: 7. CDR1 and CDR2 from the germline V gene are MNHEY and SVGAGI. CDR3 protein: CASSQGLAANEQFF. CDR3 DNA: TGTGCCAGCAGTCAAGGACTAGCTGCAAATGAGCAGTTCTTC.

This sequence joins TRBV5-4 and TRBJ1-2, with 7 bases fitting TRBD1. There are 15 residues in the CDR3. J lost 2 bases, V lost 6 bases, and 10 bases had no gene match. Germline-derived CDR1 and CDR2 are SGHNT and YYREEE (reference sequence). Here the CDR3 DNA reads TGTGCCAGCACCTCCAGGGGGACAGTCAACTATGGCTACACCTTC. Residues: CASTSRGTVNYGYTF.

The V gene is TRBV19, the J gene TRBJ2-5, with 9 bases aligning to TRBD2. Germline CDR1 and CDR2: LNHDA and SQIVND (reference sequence). Unmatched junction bases numbered 5, after V lost 5 bases and J lost 1 base. The CDR3 loop spans 15 amino acids. The CDR3 loop reads CASSPQTSGQETQYF. The CDR3 bases are TGTGCCAGTAGTCCCCAGACTAGCGGCCAAGAGACCCAGTACTTC.

The chain links TRBV28 to TRBJ1-5, with 9 nucleotides matching TRBD1. V shed 4 bases and J 6 bases; nucleotides not matched to a gene: 7. The CDR3 consists of 15 residues. The germline V gene has CDR1 MDHEN and CDR2 SYDVKM. Here the CDR3 DNA reads TGTGCCAGCAGTTCCTCGCCGACAGGGGGTCAGCCCCAGCATTTT. Protein product: CASSSSPTGGQPQHF.

This clone was counted between two and nine times. The chain employs TRBV12-5 and TRBJ1-3; 7 bases map to TRBD1. Trimming removed 5 bases from V and 0 bases from J; junction bases left unmatched: 7. Germline values: CDR1 LGHNT, CDR2 FRNRAP. This CDR3 is 16 amino acids long. CDR3 nucleotide sequence: TGTGCTAGTGGTGCCATCGGGACAGCCTCTGGAAACACCATATATTTT. Its protein product is CASGAIGTASGNTIYF.

The V and J genes are TRBV29-1 and TRBJ2-1; 10 bases align to TRBD2. With 6 bases clipped from V and 4 bases from J, the junction kept 12 bases outside the gene matches. The CDR3 runs 16 residues. Germline V lookup: CDR1 SQVTM, CDR2 ANQGSEA. Here the CDR3 DNA reads TGCAGCGTCGAGAGAACCTTGACTAGCGGGTACAATGAGCAGTTCTTC. It specifies CSVERTLTSGYNEQFF.

The chain is built from TRBV9 and TRBJ1-1; TRBD1 is a possible D gene (5 bases). In germline, CDR1 is SGDLS, CDR2 YYNGEE. This CDR3 region has 13 residues. The ends were cut back, 0 bases at V and 4 bases at J, with 7 bases in the middle. The CDR3 DNA is TGTGCCAGCAGCGTAGGGGGCGCCACTGAAGCTTTCTTT. Protein: CASSVGGATEAFF.

This rearrangement joins TRBV19 to TRBJ1-3, with D possibly being TRBD1 (5 bases). Trimming cost V 5 bases and J 0 bases, with 17 bases left between them. This CDR3 spans 17 amino acids. Germline values: CDR1 LNHDA, CDR2 SQIVND (reference sequence). CDR3 in DNA: TGTGCCAGTAGTTCCACGGGCGGGGGATACTCTGGAAACACCATATATTTT. It yields the protein CASSSTGGGYSGNTIYF.

This clone showed up just a few times. The chain is built from TRBV27 and TRBJ1-5; D is possibly TRBD1 (5 bases). Germline V gene data show CDR1 as MNHEY and CDR2 as SMNVEV (reference sequence). Deletions cut 3 bases from V and 6 bases from J, with 9 bases between. The CDR3 spans 13 residues. Here the CDR3 DNA reads TGTGCCAGCAGTTTGGGGGGAGGTCAGCCCCAGCATTTT. As protein: CASSLGGGQPQHF.

The V call is TRBV6-5, the J call TRBJ1-2; D is possibly TRBD1 (6 bases). Germline lookup yields CDR1 MNHEY and CDR2 SVGAGI. Trimming pared 0 bases from V and 7 bases from J, leaving 18 bases between. CDR3 length: 16 residues. The CDR3 loop is CASSYSKGGPEGGYTF. The CDR3 bases are TGTGCCAGCAGTTACTCGAAGGGGGGGCCTGAGGGTGGCTACACCTTC.

CDR3 sequence (DNA): TGTGCCAGCAGCCCCCGGACTAGCGCCTACGAGCAGTACTTC. Its protein product is CASSPRTSAYEQYF. The chain recombines TRBV7-8 with TRBJ2-5; the match to TRBD2 covers 9 bases. The J call could be wrong; TRBJ2-7 is a better fit for the DNA end. Germline V gene sequence: CDR1 SGHVS, CDR2 FQNEAQ. The CDR3 spans 14 residues.

The gene calls are TRBV5-1 and TRBJ2-2; 7 nucleotides line up with TRBD1. CDR3 length: 15 residues. The trim removed 0 bases at V and 5 bases at J, leaving 4 bases unmatched. Germline assignment: CDR1 SGHRS and CDR2 YFSETQ. The CDR3 nucleotides are TGCGCCAGCAGCTTGGGGGACAGACGGACCGGGGAGCTGTTTTTT. Its translation is CASSLGDRRTGELFF. Together with reference TRBV5-1 and TRBJ2-2, the CDR3 gives the full variable domain: KAGVTQTPRYLIKTRGQQVTLSCSPISGHRSVSWYQQTPGQGLQFLFEYFSETQRNKGNFPGRFSGRQFSNSRSEMNVSTLELGDSALYLCASSLGDRRTGELFFGEGSRLTVL.

This chain links TRBV18 with TRBJ2-7; D is ambiguous. V lost 6 bases to trimming and J lost 6 bases, with 15 bases between them. Per germline, CDR1 KGHSH and CDR2 LQKENI. There are 13 residues in the CDR3. CDR3 nucleotides: TGTGCCAGCTCCTCCGGGTCTCGTCTCGAGCAGTACTTC. This gives the protein CASSSGSRLEQYF.

The chain recombines TRBV6-6 with TRBJ2-7, with D unresolved. The V gene lost 5 bases and the J gene lost 0 bases, with 14 bases spanning the gap. This CDR3 has 15 amino acids. Germline CDR1 MNHNY, CDR2 SVGAGI (reference sequence). The CDR3 region is CASSQGWARSYEQYF. The DNA for the CDR3 is TGTGCCAGCAGTCAAGGATGGGCCCGCTCCTACGAGCAGTACTTC.

The V and J genes are TRBV7-2 and TRBJ2-7; tentatively, D is TRBD2 (6 bases). The V end lost 5 bases, the J end lost 1 base, and 12 bases lay between the germline ends. CDR1 SGHTA and CDR2 FQGNSA come from the germline V gene. The CDR3 consists of 14 residues. CDR3 in amino acids: CASSPRLDSYEQYF. Written as DNA, the CDR3 is TGTGCCAGCAGCCCCCGACTAGATTCCTACGAGCAGTACTTC.

This chain links TRBV19 with TRBJ2-5, with TRBD2 as a possible D gene (5 bases). V was pared by 3 bases and J by 5 bases, with 10 bases between. The CDR3 is 13 residues long. Germline V gives CDR1 LNHDA, CDR2 SQIVND (reference sequence). CDR3 nucleotide sequence: TGTGCCAGTAGTATCAAGGGAGCGGAGACCCAGTACTTC. This sequence encodes CASSIKGAETQYF.

The chain links TRBV29-1 to TRBJ1-2, with D perhaps matching TRBD1 (6 bases). Trimming cost V 0 bases and J 3 bases, with 8 bases left between them. Germline CDR1 SQVTM, CDR2 ANQGSEA. The length of the CDR3 is 13 residues. The CDR3 DNA is TGCAGCGTTGAAGATGCAGGGGACTATGGCTACACCTTC. The encoded protein is CSVEDAGDYGYTF.

This clone was detected a few times. The chain joins TRBV2 to TRBJ2-1; D gene unclear. The CDR3 extends over 14 amino acids. Trimming removed 3 bases at V and 9 bases at J, with 15 bases between. Germline assignment: CDR1 SNHLY and CDR2 FYNNEI. CDR3 residues: CASSELEALGEQFF. CDR3 nucleotide sequence: TGTGCCAGCAGTGAGTTAGAGGCATTGGGTGAGCAGTTCTTC.

This sequence joins TRBV6-1 and TRBJ2-7; 10 bases are a match to TRBD2. The V segment lost 8 bases and the J segment 2 bases; nucleotides outside the gene matches: 9. From germline, CDR1 is MNHNS and CDR2 SASEGT. The CDR3 covers 15 residues. The CDR3 region is CASQAGGPRAYEQYF. CDR3 DNA: TGTGCCAGCCAAGCGGGAGGGCCGCGGGCCTACGAGCAGTACTTC.

V gene TRBV5-4 combines with J gene TRBJ2-3; a possible D gene is TRBD1 (5 bases). V was cut by 3 bases and J by 0 bases, with 14 bases left in between. Germline-derived CDR1 and CDR2 are SGHNT and YYREEE (reference sequence). The CDR3 is 16 amino acids. CDR3 region: CASSSTQGRSTDTQYF. The CDR3 DNA follows: TGTGCCAGCAGCTCGACCCAGGGTAGAAGCACAGATACGCAGTATTTT.

The rearrangement uses TRBV21-1 and TRBJ2-5; no check of the table's D call, TRBD2, against the DNA was made. TRBV21-1 is classified as a pseudogene. CDR3 length equals 17 residues. The CDR3 DNA reads TGTGCCAGCAGCAAACGGCCTAGCGGGAGAAGATGGGAGACCCAGTACTTC. It is translated as CASSKRPSGRRWETQYF.

DNA for the CDR3: TGTGCCAGTAGTACCGGGACAAACTCCTACGAGCAGTACTTC. Protein: CASSTGTNSYEQYF. The chain combines TRBV19 with TRBJ2-7; D may be TRBD1 (6 bases). Germline CDR1 is LNHDA and CDR2 is SQIVND (reference sequence). This CDR3 comprises 14 residues. V was pared by 4 bases and J by 0 bases, with 10 bases between.

This chain connects TRBV19 to TRBJ1-6; D not certain. Trimming left V 8 bases short and J 6 bases short, with 11 bases between. In germline, CDR1 is LNHDA, CDR2 SQIVND (reference sequence). The CDR3 runs to 13 residues. The CDR3 reads CASSGWGNSPLHF. The CDR3 coding sequence is TGTGCCAGTTCGGGATGGGGTAATTCACCCCTCCACTTT.

V and J are TRBV5-1 and TRBJ1-1; 7 bases agree with TRBD1. CDR3 length equals 16 residues. The junction had 11 bases not matched to a gene; V was cut back by 4 bases and J by 2 bases. Germline CDR1 and CDR2: SGHRS and YFSETQ. CDR3 sequence: CASSPSYRGENTEAFF. The CDR3, as DNA: TGCGCCAGCAGCCCATCCTACAGGGGCGAAAACACTGAAGCTTTCTTT.